These 21 T cell receptor beta chains originate from one sample sequenced in a study of blood T cell repertoires in COVID-19. The table came from immunoSEQ multiplex PCR; TCRdb's copy has only in-frame clones and leaves some out. The sample lists under 130,000 clones; approximately 70% were seen once. Material: peripheral blood. The receptors stem from a man of 80 years or more with acute or convalescent COVID-19.

The CDR3 loop is CASSGAGGIGAFF. The CDR3 DNA follows: TGTGCCAGCAGTGGGGCAGGGGGCATAGGTGCTTTCTTT. The genes are TRBV2 and TRBJ1-1, with TRBD1 identical over 8 bases. Germline values: CDR1 SNHLY, CDR2 FYNNEI. The CDR3 consists of 13 residues. Unmatched junction bases numbered 9, after V lost 4 bases and J lost 11 bases.

The rearrangement uses TRBV27 and TRBJ2-3; 10 bases match TRBD1. The V segment lost 4 bases and the J segment 5 bases; nucleotides outside the gene matches: 15. Per the germline V gene, CDR1 is MNHEY and CDR2 is SMNVEV (reference sequence). This CDR3 has 18 amino acids. The CDR3 sequence is CASSSRPPGQGVLDTQYF. The CDR3 DNA reads TGTGCCAGCAGTTCGCGACCCCCCGGACAGGGGGTATTAGATACGCAGTATTTT.

Details on this clone: Different DNA sequences within this sample yield the same CDR3. The V gene is TRBV7-2, the J gene TRBJ1-2; D gene unclear. This CDR3 has 13 residues. V lost 5 bases and J lost 1, with 8 bases in between. Germline CDR1 is SGHTA and CDR2 is FQGNSA. CDR3 sequence (DNA): TGTGCCAGCAGCCCGACTGGTAACTATGGCTACACCTTC. It encodes CASSPTGNYGYTF.

V and J are TRBV7-2 and TRBJ2-7; 15 nucleotides line up with TRBD2. From germline, CDR1 is SGHTA and CDR2 FQGNSA. The CDR3 totals 18 residues. V lost 2 bases, J lost 1 base, and 6 bases stayed unmatched. The CDR3 sequence: CASSLWSGLAGGSYEQYF. As DNA, the CDR3 is TGTGCCAGCAGCTTATGGTCGGGACTAGCGGGAGGTTCCTACGAGCAGTACTTC.

V and J are TRBV5-4 and TRBJ2-3; D is ambiguous. The ends were cut back, 4 bases at V and 0 bases at J, with 6 bases in the middle. Germline values: CDR1 SGHNT, CDR2 YYREEE (reference sequence). This CDR3 is built from 13 residues. CDR3 sequence (DNA): TGTGCCAGCAGCGTTGGCAGCACAGATACGCAGTATTTT. Protein: CASSVGSTDTQYF.

This clone was counted between two and nine times. Here the CDR3 reads CASSPHSGRAANEQFF. For the CDR3, the DNA is TGTGCCAGCAGCCCACATAGCGGGAGGGCCGCCAATGAGCAGTTCTTC. The chain is built from TRBV11-3 and TRBJ2-1, with TRBD2 matching 11 bases. Trimming took 5 bases from V and 6 from J; bases not matched to a gene: 9. This CDR3 comprises 16 residues. The germline CDR1 and CDR2 sequences are SGHNT and YENEEA. Using reference TRBV11-3 and TRBJ2-1 for the parts outside the CDR3, the full variable domain is EAGVVQSPRYKIIEKKQPVAFWCNPISGHNTLYWYLQNLGQGPELLIRYENEEAVDDSQLPKDRFSAERLKGVDSTLKIQPAELGDSAVYLCASSPHSGRAANEQFFGPGTRLTVL.

This sequence joins TRBV28 and TRBJ2-5, with TRBD1 identical over 9 bases. The CDR3 sequence is 15 residues long. The V segment lost 3 bases and the J segment 4 bases; nucleotides outside the gene matches: 6. Germline V gene sequence: CDR1 MDHEN, CDR2 SYDVKM. Here the CDR3 reads CASSFLTGGGETQYF. As DNA, the CDR3 is TGTGCCAGCAGTTTTCTCACAGGGGGCGGAGAGACCCAGTACTTC.

This clone came up once. The chain employs TRBV6-5 and TRBJ1-1, with TRBD1 identical over 7 bases. V trimming: 3 bases; J trimming: 11 bases; junction bases outside the gene matches: 6. The length of the CDR3 is 12 residues. CDR1 and CDR2 (germline): MNHEY, SVGAGI. The CDR3 DNA follows: TGTGCCAGCAGTTATACAGGGGCGCAGGCTTTCTTT. It specifies CASSYTGAQAFF.

The chain carries TRBV6-2 or TRBV6-3 and TRBJ2-3; D perhaps matches TRBD1 (5 bases). Germline values: CDR1 MNHEY, CDR2 SVGEGT. The CDR3 has 13 amino acids. V was cut by 5 bases and J by 6 bases, with 12 bases left in between. CDR3 amino acids: CASSPWGSDTQYF. CDR3 nucleotides: TGTGCCAGCAGTCCATGGGGCTCTGATACGCAGTATTTT.

The DNA of the CDR3 is TGCGCCAGCAGCCCGGGGACACCTAGCAAACCCCTCCACTTT. It is translated as CASSPGTPSKPLHF. This chain links TRBV5-1 with TRBJ1-6; possible D gene TRBD1, 6 bases. The germline V and J ends were trimmed by 4 bases and 12 bases, with 17 bases remaining between them. The CDR3 sequence is 14 residues long. CDR1 is SGHRS, CDR2 YFSETQ, per germline.

The CDR3 spells CASRPDRISSYEQYF. Written as DNA, the CDR3 is TGTGCCAGCAGACCGGACAGGATCAGCTCCTACGAGCAGTACTTC. The chain employs TRBV28 and TRBJ2-7; 7 positions match TRBD1. With V trimmed by 6 bases and J by 0 bases, 8 bases remained unmatched. The CDR3 consists of 15 residues. Germline values: CDR1 MDHEN, CDR2 SYDVKM.

A few counts support this clone. This chain links TRBV10-3 with TRBJ1-2, with D possibly being TRBD1 (5 bases). Germline-derived CDR1 and CDR2 are ENHRY and SYGVKD. There are 12 residues in the CDR3. Trimming cost V 8 bases and J 3 bases, with 10 bases left between them. The DNA of the CDR3 is TGTGCCATCCAGGGTTCCGACTATGGCTACACCTTC. It yields the protein CAIQGSDYGYTF.

In this sample, this clone turned up a few times. The rearrangement links TRBV6-2 or TRBV6-3 to TRBJ2-1; 10 bases fit TRBD1. The CDR3 contains 14 residues. Trimming took 5 bases from V and 12 from J; bases not matched to a gene: 10. Germline V lookup: CDR1 MNHEY, CDR2 SVGEGT. This chain's CDR3 is CASSRSDRGQLQFF. DNA for the CDR3: TGTGCCAGCAGTCGCTCAGACAGGGGGCAGTTGCAGTTCTTC.

The chain employs TRBV3-1 (or the pseudogene TRBV3-2) and TRBJ1-6, with D possibly being TRBD1 (5 bases). Germline CDR1 LGHDT, CDR2 YNNKEL (reference sequence). This CDR3 is 15 amino acids long. Trimming took 4 bases from V and 7 from J, leaving 14 bases between them. The CDR3 sequence: CASSRGDFRNSPLHF. The CDR3 DNA is TGTGCCAGCAGCCGCGGGGACTTTAGGAATTCACCCCTCCACTTT.

The rearrangement joins TRBV6-2 or TRBV6-3 to TRBJ2-5, with 8 bases lining up with TRBD2. Trimming at V came to 5 bases and at J to 2 bases, leaving 4 bases not matched to a gene. Germline loops: CDR1 MNHEY, CDR2 SVGEGT. The CDR3 is made up of 14 amino acids. The CDR3 DNA sequence: TGTGCCAGCAGTCCAGCGGGAGCGCAAGAGACCCAGTACTTC. This codes for CASSPAGAQETQYF.

The rearrangement joins TRBV7-6 to TRBJ2-7; 7 bases map to TRBD1. The CDR3 is made up of 14 amino acids. The germline V gene encodes CDR1 SGHVS and CDR2 FNYEAQ. Trimming cost V 2 bases and J 2 bases; bases outside gene matches: 3. CDR3 sequence: CASSLRQGAYEQYF. CDR3 DNA: TGTGCCAGCAGCTTACGTCAGGGGGCCTACGAGCAGTACTTC.

The chain uses TRBV2 and TRBJ2-3, with a tentative D call TRBD2 (6 bases). In germline, CDR1 is SNHLY, CDR2 FYNNEI. V was trimmed by 8 bases and J by 2 bases, leaving 23 bases between them. This CDR3 spans 17 amino acids. The CDR3 sequence: CASFLEGTGSVTDTQYF. As DNA, the CDR3 is TGTGCCAGCTTCCTCGAAGGGACCGGGAGTGTCACAGATACGCAGTATTTT.

V gene TRBV7-8 combines with J gene TRBJ2-1, with D perhaps TRBD2 (5 bases). Germline V gene sequence: CDR1 SGHVS, CDR2 FQNEAQ. The length of the CDR3 is 14 residues. The V and J ends lost 4 bases and 6 bases respectively, with 13 bases between them. CDR3 nucleotides: TGTGCCAGCAGCTCCGGACTGCTAATCAATGAGCAGTTCTTC. Translated, it gives CASSSGLLINEQFF.

V gene TRBV5-1 combines with J gene TRBJ1-1, with D unresolved. V dropped 4 bases and J dropped 3 bases, with 13 bases sitting between them. Per germline, CDR1 SGHRS and CDR2 YFSETQ. The CDR3 contains 14 residues. The CDR3 is CASSPVYRDTEAFF. The CDR3 DNA is TGCGCCAGCAGCCCCGTTTACCGAGACACTGAAGCTTTCTTT.

The chain combines TRBV28 with TRBJ1-5, with 7 positions matching TRBD1. This CDR3 comprises 15 residues. The germline CDR1 and CDR2 sequences are MDHEN and SYDVKM. Trimming removed 8 bases from V and 4 bases from J; junction bases left unmatched: 11. The chain's CDR3 is CASRRTGATNQPQHF. The DNA of the CDR3 is TGTGCCAGCCGACGTACAGGGGCGACAAATCAGCCCCAGCATTTT.

The genes are TRBV4-3 and TRBJ2-3; D possibly corresponds to TRBD2 (6 bases). Trimming cost V 4 bases and J 5 bases, with 19 bases left between them. Germline V gene lookup returns CDR1 LGHNA and CDR2 YSLEER. This CDR3 is 16 amino acids long. CDR3 bases: TGCGCCAGCAGCCGACTTTATCGCGGGATGGGAGATACGCAGTATTTT. Protein sequence: CASSRLYRGMGDTQYF.